This paragraph reports one T cell receptor (beta chain). Antigen unknown. The data were taken from a study of cytomegalovirus exposure and HLA in healthy donors. The study's findings and limits: Reportedly, cytomegalovirus status was diagnosed with high sensitivity and specificity.

Germline V lookup: CDR1 MDHEN, CDR2 SYDVKM. This CDR3 spans 15 amino acids. The trim removed 7 bases at V and 4 bases at J, leaving 11 bases unmatched. It was with 60 Vbeta and 13 Jbeta primers that the PCR ran. Repertoires were generated with immunoSEQ multiplex PCR, while TCRdb's copy carries only in-frame clones and drops some. The ten most abundant clones cover approximately 2.3% of a sample with 150,000 to 200,000 clones. This receptor was identified in a man aged 25-45 years in good health and CMV-seronegative. The sequencing sample was made of PBMCs. The chain has TRBV28 and TRBJ2-7; 9 bases align to TRBD2. The CDR3 is CASTLGAGGLYEQYF. CDR3 in DNA: TGTGCCAGCACCCTGGGTGCGGGAGGGCTATACGAGCAGTACTTC. Full variable domain (rest looked up from reference TRBV28 and TRBJ2-7): DVKVTQSSRYLVKRTGEKVFLECVQDMDHENMFWYRQDPGLGLRLIYFSYDVKMKEKGDIPEGYSVSREKKERFSLILESASTNQTSMYLCASTLGAGGLYEQYFGPGTRLTVT.